The present T cell receptor beta chain was sequenced within a study of blood T cells in healthy people across ages. Study results and limitations: Older age coincided with a roughly linear decline in TCR beta diversity per million T cells.

The CDR3 covers 11 residues. The V end was cut by 4 bases, the J end by 11 bases, with 6 bases between. Germline V gene sequence: CDR1 MDHEN, CDR2 SYDVKM. Whenever a sample was processed, at least 6 million PBMCs were isolated. Primed by a sample-barcoded 5' primer and a J-beta primer mix, a second PCR proceeded for 7 to 11 cycles. Every cDNA molecule bore a tag from a template-switch adaptor containing 12 random nucleotides. A single record per CDR3 protein comes from TCRdb applying MiXCR to the 5' RACE reads. The sample contains about 1.1 million distinct CDR3 sequences, under 40% of which appear only once. The sample holds many counts of this clonotype. No antigen is known for it.

The sequence was obtained from a man in his late teens or twenties in good health. Sample: blood. The J gene is TRBJ2-6, the V gene TRBV28; no reliable D call. This CDR3 reads CASSSSHVLTF. The CDR3 region has the DNA TGTGCCAGCAGTTCCTCCCACGTCCTGACTTTC. Complete variable domain (other parts from reference TRBV28 and TRBJ2-6): DVKVTQSSRYLVKRTGEKVFLECVQDMDHENMFWYRQDPGLGLRLIYFSYDVKMKEKGDIPEGYSVSREKKERFSLILESASTNQTSMYLCASSSSHVLTFGAGSRLTVL.